This T cell receptor beta chain was sequenced in a study of blood T cell repertoires in COVID-19. On the study more broadly: T cells, B-cell-depleted T cells, or PBMCs provided the cDNA or gDNA that served as material.

In the original analysis: Reference gene primers were amplified, and this amplification served to estimate nucleated cell counts. Sequencing was performed with immunoSEQ multiplex PCR; in TCRdb, only in-frame clones are kept and a portion is missing. The D gene and trimming were derived from the DNA, and the V and J assignments and clone size from that table. Among around 60,000 clones listed, approximately 83% were seen once. The table lists this clone with a count of one. With V trimmed by 4 bases and J by 4 bases, 4 bases remained unmatched. This CDR3 is built from 13 residues. CDR1 SGHRS and CDR2 YFSETQ come from the germline V gene.

This rearrangement joins TRBV5-1 to TRBJ1-2; 7 bases line up with TRBD1. Sequenced material: peripheral blood. The sequence was collected from a human donor in a cohort sampled during active COVID-19. The CDR3 DNA reads as TGCGCCAGCAGCCTGGGACAGATCTATGGCTACACCTTC. Residues: CASSLGQIYGYTF.